This TCR beta chain was obtained from a study of CD8 T cells in ankylosing spondylitis (dated by TCRdb to about 2017). General notes on the study: To find TCR variants linked to disease, the study profiled T cell receptor beta repertoires in ankylosing spondylitis patients and healthy donors. The full study cohort was made up of 25 ankylosing spondylitis patients and 108 healthy donors. Peripheral blood was sampled, and synovial fluid was additionally collected from ankylosing spondylitis patients.

Concerning this clonotype: No cognate antigen has been identified for it. Per-base qualities were not stored, and no clone one base away is much larger.

Instrument used: Illumina HiSeq 2500. TCR beta libraries were prepared by quantitative 5'-RACE with molecular barcodes. The authors processed their data as follows. Disease-linked TCR variants were identified with a new computational method built on a probabilistic model of VDJ rearrangement. The public sequencing data were trimmed at Q25 with fastp and processed into clonotypes with MiXCR by TCRdb, which kept only in-frame beta chains. Entries that share a CDR3 protein sequence are merged under the most common genes and DNA. What appears here as the V and J calls and clone size reflects TCRdb's work, not the paper's. Across this sample there are 500,000 to 550,000 distinct CDR3 sequences, with about an eighth seen only once. Together, the top ten hold around 7% of the sample. V has 0 bases trimmed and J has 2 bases trimmed; junction bases matching no gene number 3. Taken from cysteine to phenylalanine, the CDR3 has 16 residues. The read is trimmed to its CDR3 DNA, 48 bases read in frame from base 1. CDR1 and CDR2 were assigned from the germline V gene as SGHRS and YFSETQ.

The paper as a whole reports these results and caveats: The disease-linked clones were reported as significantly enriched in matched synovial fluid samples from ankylosing spondylitis patients. Some of the motif variants had been reported before in the synovial fluid and blood of reactive arthritis patients, a finding that suggests common disease-initiation mechanisms. The disease-linked clones showed a CD8+ phenotype and occurred at relatively low frequencies in peripheral blood. Blood from ankylosing spondylitis patients appeared to be characterized by a TCR beta motif made up of several highly homologous amino acid variants.

This clonotype was sampled from a male donor with ankylosing spondylitis. Sequenced: blood, either unsorted or a sorted T cell fraction (not recorded which). The chain was built from TRBV5-1 and TRBJ2-2; the junction holds 8 bases that match TRBD2. The CDR3 region: CASSLAGGRNTGELFF. The nucleotide sequence is given as TGCGCCAGCAGCTTGGCGGGGGGGCGAAACACCGGGGAGCTGTTTTTT. The reference TRBV5-1 and TRBJ2-2 proteins fill in what lies around the CDR3, so the full variable domain reads KAGVTQTPRYLIKTRGQQVTLSCSPISGHRSVSWYQQTPGQGLQFLFEYFSETQRNKGNFPGRFSGRQFSNSRSEMNVSTLELGDSALYLCASSLAGGRNTGELFFGEGSRLTVL.